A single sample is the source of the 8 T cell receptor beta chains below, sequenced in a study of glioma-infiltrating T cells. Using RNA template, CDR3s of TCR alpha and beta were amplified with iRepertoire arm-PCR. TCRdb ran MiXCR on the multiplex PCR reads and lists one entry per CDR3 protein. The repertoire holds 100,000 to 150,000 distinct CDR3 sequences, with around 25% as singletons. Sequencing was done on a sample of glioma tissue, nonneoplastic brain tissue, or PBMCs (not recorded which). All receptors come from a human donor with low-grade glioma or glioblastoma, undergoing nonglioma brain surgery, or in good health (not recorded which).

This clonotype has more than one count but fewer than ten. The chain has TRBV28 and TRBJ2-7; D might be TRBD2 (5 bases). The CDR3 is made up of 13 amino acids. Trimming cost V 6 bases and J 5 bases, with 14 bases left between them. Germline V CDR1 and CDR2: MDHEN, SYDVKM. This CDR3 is CASSPPIGNEQYV. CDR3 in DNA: TGTGCCAGCAGCCCCCCCATCGGGAACGAGCAGTACGTC.

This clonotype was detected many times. The CDR3: CASRPTGTPDYGYTF. In DNA, the CDR3 is TGTGCCAGCAGGCCTACCGGGACGCCGGACTATGGCTACACCTTC. V and J are TRBV27 and TRBJ1-2, with TRBD1 as a possible D gene (5 bases). The germline V gene has CDR1 MNHEY and CDR2 SMNVEV (reference sequence). V lost 6 bases and J 3 bases, leaving 17 bases between the germline ends. CDR3 length: 15 residues.

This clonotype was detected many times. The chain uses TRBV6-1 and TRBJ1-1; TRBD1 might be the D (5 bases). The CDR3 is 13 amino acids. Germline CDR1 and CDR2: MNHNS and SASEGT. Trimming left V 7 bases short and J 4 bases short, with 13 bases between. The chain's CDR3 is CASKQGTGTEAFF. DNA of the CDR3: TGTGCCAGCAAGCAGGGCACAGGCACTGAAGCTTTCTTT.

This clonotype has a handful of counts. This CDR3 is CASSIGINEQFF. CDR3 nucleotides: TGTGCCAGTAGTATCGGAATAAATGAGCAGTTCTTC. V usage is TRBV19 and J usage is TRBJ2-1; D not resolved. Trimming pared 3 bases from V and 7 bases from J, leaving 7 bases between. The germline V gene encodes CDR1 LNHDA and CDR2 SQIVND (reference sequence). The CDR3 has 12 amino acids.

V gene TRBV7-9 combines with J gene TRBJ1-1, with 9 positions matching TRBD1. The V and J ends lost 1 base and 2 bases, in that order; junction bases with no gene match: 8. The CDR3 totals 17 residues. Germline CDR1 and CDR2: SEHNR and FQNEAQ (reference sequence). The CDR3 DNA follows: TGTGCCAGCAGCTTAGTCGGGACAGGGAACATAAACACTGAAGCTTTCTTT. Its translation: CASSLVGTGNINTEAFF. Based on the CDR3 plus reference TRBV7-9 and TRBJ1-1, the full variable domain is DTGVSQNPRHKITKRGQNVTFRCDPISEHNRLYWYRQTLGQGPEFLTYFQNEAQLEKSRLLSDRFSAERPKGSFSTLEIQRTEQGDSAMYLCASSLVGTGNINTEAFFGQGTRLTVV.

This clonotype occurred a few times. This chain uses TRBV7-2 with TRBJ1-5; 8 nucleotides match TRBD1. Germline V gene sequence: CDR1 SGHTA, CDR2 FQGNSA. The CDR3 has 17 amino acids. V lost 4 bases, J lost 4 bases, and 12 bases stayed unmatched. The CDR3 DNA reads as TGTGCCAGCAGCTCAGGACAGGGTAGAAGCTGGAATCAGCCCCAGCATTTT. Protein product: CASSSGQGRSWNQPQHF. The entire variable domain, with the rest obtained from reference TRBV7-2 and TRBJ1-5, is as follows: GAGVSQSPSNKVTEKGKDVELRCDPISGHTALYWYRQSLGQGLEFLIYFQGNSAPDKSGLPSDRFSAERTGGSVSTLTIQRTQQEDSAVYLCASSSGQGRSWNQPQHFGDGTRLSIL.

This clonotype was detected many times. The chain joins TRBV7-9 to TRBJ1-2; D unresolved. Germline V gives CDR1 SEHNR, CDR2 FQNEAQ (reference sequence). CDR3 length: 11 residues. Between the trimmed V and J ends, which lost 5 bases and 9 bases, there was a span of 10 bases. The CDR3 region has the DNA TGTGCCAGCAGCCCGTTGCGGAGCTACACCTTC. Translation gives CASSPLRSYTF. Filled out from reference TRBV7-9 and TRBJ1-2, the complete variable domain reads DTGVSQNPRHKITKRGQNVTFRCDPISEHNRLYWYRQTLGQGPEFLTYFQNEAQLEKSRLLSDRFSAERPKGSFSTLEIQRTEQGDSAMYLCASSPLRSYTFGSGTRLTVV.

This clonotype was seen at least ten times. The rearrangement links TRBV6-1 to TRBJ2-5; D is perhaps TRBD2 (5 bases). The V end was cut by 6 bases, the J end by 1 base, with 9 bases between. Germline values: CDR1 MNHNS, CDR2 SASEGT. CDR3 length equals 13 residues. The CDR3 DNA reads TGTGCCAGCAGCCCCGGACTCCAAGAGACCCAGTACTTC. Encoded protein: CASSPGLQETQYF.